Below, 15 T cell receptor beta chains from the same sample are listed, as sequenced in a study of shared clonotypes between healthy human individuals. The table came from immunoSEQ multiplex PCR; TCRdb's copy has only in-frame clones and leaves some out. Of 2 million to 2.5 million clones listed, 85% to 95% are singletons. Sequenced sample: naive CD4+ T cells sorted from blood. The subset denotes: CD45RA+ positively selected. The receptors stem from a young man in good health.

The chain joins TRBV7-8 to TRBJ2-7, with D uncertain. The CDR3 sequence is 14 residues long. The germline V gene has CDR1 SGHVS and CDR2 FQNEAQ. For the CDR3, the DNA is TGTGCATCGGCGTCTCGCAGTCTCTCCTACGAGCAGTACTTC. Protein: CASASRSLSYEQYF.

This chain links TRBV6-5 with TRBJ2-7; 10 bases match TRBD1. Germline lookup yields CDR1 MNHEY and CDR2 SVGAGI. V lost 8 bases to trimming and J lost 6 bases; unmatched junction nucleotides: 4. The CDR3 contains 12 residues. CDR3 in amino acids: CASGTGESEQYF. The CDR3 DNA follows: TGTGCCAGCGGGACAGGGGAAAGCGAGCAGTACTTC.

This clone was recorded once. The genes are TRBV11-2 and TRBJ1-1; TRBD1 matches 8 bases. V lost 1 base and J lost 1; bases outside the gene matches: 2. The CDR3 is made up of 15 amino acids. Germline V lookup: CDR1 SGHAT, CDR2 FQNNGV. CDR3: CASSLGDRRNTEAFF. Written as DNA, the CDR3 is TGTGCCAGCAGCTTAGGGGACAGGCGGAACACTGAAGCTTTCTTT.

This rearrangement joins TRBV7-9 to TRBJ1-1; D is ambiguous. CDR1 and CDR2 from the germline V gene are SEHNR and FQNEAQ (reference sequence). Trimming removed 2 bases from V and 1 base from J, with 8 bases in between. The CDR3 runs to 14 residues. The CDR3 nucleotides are TGTGCCAGCAGCTTAACAGATACGAACACTGAAGCTTTCTTT. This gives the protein CASSLTDTNTEAFF.

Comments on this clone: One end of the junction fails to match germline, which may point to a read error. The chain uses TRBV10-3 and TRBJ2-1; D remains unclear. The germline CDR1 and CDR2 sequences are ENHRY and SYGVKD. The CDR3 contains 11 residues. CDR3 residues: CASSYRNEQFF. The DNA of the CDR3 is TGTGCCAGCAGTTATCGCAATGAGCAGTTCTTC.

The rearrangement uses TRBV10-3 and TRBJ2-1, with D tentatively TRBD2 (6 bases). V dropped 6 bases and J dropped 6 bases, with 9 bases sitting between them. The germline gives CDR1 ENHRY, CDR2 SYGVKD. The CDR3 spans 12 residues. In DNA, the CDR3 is TGTGCCATCAGCGAGGGACTCAATGAGCAGTTCTTC. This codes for CAISEGLNEQFF.

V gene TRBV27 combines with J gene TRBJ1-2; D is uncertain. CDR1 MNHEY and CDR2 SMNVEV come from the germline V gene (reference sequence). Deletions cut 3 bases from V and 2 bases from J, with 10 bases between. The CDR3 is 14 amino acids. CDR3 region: CASSLNGRNYGYTF. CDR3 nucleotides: TGTGCCAGCAGTTTGAATGGCAGGAACTATGGCTACACCTTC.

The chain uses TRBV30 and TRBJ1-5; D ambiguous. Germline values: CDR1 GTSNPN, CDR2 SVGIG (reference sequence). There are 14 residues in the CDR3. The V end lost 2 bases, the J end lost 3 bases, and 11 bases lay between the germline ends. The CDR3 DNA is TGTGCCTGGAGTACTGAGAGGTTCAATCAGCCCCAGCATTTT. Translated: CAWSTERFNQPQHF.

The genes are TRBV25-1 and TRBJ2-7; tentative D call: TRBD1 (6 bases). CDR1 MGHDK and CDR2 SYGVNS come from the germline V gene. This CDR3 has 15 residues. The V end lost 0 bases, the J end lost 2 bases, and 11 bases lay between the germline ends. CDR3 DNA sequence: TGTGCCAGCAGTGAATATACAGGGAGCCCCTACGAGCAGTACTTC. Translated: CASSEYTGSPYEQYF.

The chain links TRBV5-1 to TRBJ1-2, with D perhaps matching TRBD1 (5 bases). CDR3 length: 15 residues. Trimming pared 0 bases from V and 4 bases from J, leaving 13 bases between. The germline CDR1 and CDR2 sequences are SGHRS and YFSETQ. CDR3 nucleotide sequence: TGCGCCAGCAGCTTGGGGTCAGGGCAGAGCTATGGCTACACCTTC. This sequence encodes CASSLGSGQSYGYTF. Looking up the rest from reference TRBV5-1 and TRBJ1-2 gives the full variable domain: KAGVTQTPRYLIKTRGQQVTLSCSPISGHRSVSWYQQTPGQGLQFLFEYFSETQRNKGNFPGRFSGRQFSNSRSEMNVSTLELGDSALYLCASSLGSGQSYGYTFGSGTRLTVV.

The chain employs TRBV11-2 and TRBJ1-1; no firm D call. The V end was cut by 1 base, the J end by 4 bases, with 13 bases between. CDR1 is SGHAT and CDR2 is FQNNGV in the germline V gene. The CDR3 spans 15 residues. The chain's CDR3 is CASSLAGQVGTEAFF. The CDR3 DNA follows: TGTGCCAGCAGCTTAGCGGGCCAGGTGGGCACTGAAGCTTTCTTT.

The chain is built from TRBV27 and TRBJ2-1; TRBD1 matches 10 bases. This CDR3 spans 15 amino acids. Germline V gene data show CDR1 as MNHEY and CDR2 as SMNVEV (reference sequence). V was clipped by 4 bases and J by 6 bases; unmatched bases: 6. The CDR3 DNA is TGTGCCAGCAGTTCGGGACAGGGGAGAGTCAATGAGCAGTTCTTC. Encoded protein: CASSSGQGRVNEQFF.

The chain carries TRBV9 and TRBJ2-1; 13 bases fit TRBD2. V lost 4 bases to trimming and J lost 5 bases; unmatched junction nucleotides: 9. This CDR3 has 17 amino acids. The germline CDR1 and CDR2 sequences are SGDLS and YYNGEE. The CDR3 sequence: CASSSPGTSGNHNEQFF. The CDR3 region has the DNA TGTGCCAGCAGCTCCCCCGGGACTAGCGGGAACCACAATGAGCAGTTCTTC. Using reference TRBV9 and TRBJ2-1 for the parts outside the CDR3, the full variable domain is DSGVTQTPKHLITATGQRVTLRCSPRSGDLSVYWYQQSLDQGLQFLIQYYNGEERAKGNILERFSAQQFPDLHSELNLSSLELGDSALYFCASSSPGTSGNHNEQFFGPGTRLTVL.

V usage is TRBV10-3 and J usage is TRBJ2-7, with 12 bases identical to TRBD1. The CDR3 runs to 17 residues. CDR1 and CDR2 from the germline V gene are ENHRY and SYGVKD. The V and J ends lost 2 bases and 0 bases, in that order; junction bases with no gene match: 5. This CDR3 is CAISEGDRGLPSYEQYF. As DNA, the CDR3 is TGTGCCATCAGTGAGGGGGACAGGGGGCTGCCCTCCTACGAGCAGTACTTC.

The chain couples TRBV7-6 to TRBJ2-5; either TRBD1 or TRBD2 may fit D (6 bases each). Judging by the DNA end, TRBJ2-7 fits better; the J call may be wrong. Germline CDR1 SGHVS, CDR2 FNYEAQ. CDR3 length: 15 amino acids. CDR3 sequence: CASSLSSGGGYEQYF. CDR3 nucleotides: TGTGCCAGCAGCTTAAGTTCCGGGGGCGGGTACGAGCAGTACTTC.